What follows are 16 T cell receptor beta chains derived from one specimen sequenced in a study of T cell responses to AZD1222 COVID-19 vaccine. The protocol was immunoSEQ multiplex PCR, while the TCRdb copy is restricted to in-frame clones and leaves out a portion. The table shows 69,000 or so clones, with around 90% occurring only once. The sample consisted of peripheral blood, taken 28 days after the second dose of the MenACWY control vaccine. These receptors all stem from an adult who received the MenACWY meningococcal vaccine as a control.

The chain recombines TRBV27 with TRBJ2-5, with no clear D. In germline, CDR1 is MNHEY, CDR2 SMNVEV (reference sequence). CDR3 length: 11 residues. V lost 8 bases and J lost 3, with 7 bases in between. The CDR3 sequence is CASYDKETQYF. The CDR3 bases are TGTGCCAGCTATGATAAAGAGACCCAGTACTTC.

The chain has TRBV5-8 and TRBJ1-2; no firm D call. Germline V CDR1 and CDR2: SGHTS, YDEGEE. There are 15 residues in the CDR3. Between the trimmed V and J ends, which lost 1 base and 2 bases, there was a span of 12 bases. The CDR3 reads CASSLFGPPNYGYTF. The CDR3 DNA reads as TGTGCCAGCAGCTTGTTTGGGCCCCCCAACTATGGCTACACCTTC.

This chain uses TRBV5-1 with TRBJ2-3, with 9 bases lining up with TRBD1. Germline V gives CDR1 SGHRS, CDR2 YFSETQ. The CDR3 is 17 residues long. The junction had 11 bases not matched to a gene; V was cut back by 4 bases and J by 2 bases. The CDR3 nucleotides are TGCGCCAGCAGCATGAATATCGGGACAGGGAACACAGATACGCAGTATTTT. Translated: CASSMNIGTGNTDTQYF.

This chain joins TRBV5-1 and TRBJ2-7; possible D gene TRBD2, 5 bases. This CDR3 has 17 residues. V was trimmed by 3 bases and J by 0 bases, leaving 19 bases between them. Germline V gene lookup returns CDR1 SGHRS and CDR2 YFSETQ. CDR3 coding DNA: TGCGCCAGCAGCTCTCCCCCCGGGCAGGACTTCTCCTACGAGCAGTACTTC. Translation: CASSSPPGQDFSYEQYF.

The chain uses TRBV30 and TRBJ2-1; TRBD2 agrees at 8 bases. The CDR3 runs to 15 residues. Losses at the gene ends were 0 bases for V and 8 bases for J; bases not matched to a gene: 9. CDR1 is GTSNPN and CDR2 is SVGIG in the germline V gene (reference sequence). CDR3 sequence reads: CAWSVLRGGLDEQFF. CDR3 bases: TGTGCCTGGAGTGTACTTCGGGGGGGCCTTGATGAGCAGTTCTTC.

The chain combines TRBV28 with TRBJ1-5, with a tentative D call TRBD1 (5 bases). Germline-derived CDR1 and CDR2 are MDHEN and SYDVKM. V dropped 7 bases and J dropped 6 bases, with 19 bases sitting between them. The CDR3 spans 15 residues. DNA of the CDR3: TGTGCCAGCATCTCGCAGGGACCCATCCCTCAGCCCCAGCATTTT. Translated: CASISQGPIPQPQHF.

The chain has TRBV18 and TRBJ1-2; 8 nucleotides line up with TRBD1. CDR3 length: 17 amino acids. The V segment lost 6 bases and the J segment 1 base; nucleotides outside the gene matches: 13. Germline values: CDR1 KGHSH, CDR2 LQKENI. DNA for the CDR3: TGTGCCAGCTCTCCGGGACAGGAATTACTCTATAACTATGGCTACACCTTC. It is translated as CASSPGQELLYNYGYTF.

The CDR3 loop is CASSLDQGATEAFF. CDR3 DNA: TGTGCCAGCAGCTTGGACCAAGGGGCCACTGAAGCTTTCTTT. V is TRBV5-4 and J is TRBJ1-1; TRBD1 might be the D (5 bases). Trimming cost V 0 bases and J 4 bases, with 10 bases left between them. CDR1 and CDR2 from the germline V gene are SGHNT and YYREEE (reference sequence). The CDR3 is 14 amino acids.

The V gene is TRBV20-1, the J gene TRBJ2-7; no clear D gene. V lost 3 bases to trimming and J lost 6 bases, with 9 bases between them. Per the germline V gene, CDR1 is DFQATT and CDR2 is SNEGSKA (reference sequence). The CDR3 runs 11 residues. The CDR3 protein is CSASNPPEQYF. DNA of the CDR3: TGCAGTGCTAGCAATCCCCCCGAGCAGTACTTC.

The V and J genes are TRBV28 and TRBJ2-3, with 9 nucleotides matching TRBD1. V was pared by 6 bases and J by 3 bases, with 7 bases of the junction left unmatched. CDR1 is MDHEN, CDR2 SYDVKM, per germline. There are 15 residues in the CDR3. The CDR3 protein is CASSHDRGVTDTQYF. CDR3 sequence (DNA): TGTGCCAGCAGCCACGACAGGGGGGTAACAGATACGCAGTATTTT.

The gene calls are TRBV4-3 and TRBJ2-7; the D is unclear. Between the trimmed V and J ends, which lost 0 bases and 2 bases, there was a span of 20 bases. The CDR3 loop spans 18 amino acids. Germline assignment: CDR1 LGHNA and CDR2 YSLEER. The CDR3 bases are TGCGCCAGCAGCCAAGATATGGTGTTATGGTCGGCCACCTACGAGCAGTACTTC. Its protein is CASSQDMVLWSATYEQYF.

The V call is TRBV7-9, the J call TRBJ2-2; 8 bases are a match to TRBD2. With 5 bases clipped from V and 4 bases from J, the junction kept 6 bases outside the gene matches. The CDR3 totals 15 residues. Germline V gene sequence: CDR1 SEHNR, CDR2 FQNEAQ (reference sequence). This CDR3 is CASSPGGAGTGELFF. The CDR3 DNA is TGTGCCAGCAGCCCCGGGGGGGCCGGCACCGGGGAGCTGTTTTTT.

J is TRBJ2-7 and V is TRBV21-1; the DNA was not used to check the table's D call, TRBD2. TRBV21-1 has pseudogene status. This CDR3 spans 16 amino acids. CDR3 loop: CASSKPSGNRPREQYF. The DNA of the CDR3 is TGTGCCAGCAGCAAGCCCTCCGGGAACCGTCCTCGCGAGCAGTACTTC.

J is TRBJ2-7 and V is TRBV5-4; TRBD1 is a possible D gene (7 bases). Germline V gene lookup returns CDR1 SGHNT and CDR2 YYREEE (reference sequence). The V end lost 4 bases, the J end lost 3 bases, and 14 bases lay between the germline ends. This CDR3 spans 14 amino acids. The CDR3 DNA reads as TGTGCCAGCAGCCGACAGGGAGGAAGCTACGAGCAGTACTTC. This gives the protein CASSRQGGSYEQYF.

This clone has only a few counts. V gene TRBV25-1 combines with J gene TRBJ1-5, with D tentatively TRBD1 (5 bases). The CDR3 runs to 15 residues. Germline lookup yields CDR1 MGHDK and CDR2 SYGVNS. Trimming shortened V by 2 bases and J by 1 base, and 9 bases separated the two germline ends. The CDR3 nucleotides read TGTGCCAGCAGTGAAGGGGCCAGGAGCAATCAGCCCCAGCATTTT. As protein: CASSEGARSNQPQHF.

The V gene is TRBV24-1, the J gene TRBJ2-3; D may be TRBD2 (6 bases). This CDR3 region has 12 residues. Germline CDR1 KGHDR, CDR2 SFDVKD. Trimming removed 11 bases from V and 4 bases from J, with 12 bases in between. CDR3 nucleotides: TGTGCCATTCAACGGGAGTCAGATACGCAGTATTTT. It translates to CAIQRESDTQYF.